This T cell receptor (beta chain) is drawn from a study of shared clonotypes between healthy human individuals. This clone was observed a handful of times. The antigen is not known. This CDR3 contains 16 residues. The germline V gene encodes CDR1 SGHTA and CDR2 FQGNSA. Deletions cut 4 bases from V and 2 bases from J, with 17 bases between. Genomic DNA from each subset was divided evenly over several immunoSEQ plates. In the authors' workflow: Owing to the provision of junction-only sequences devoid of quality scores by immunoSEQ, filtering differed. The table came from immunoSEQ multiplex PCR; TCRdb's copy has only in-frame clones and leaves some out. V, J and clone size reflect that table, while D and trimming were determined from the DNA. The sample has about 510,000 clones; 75% to 80% are singletons. Whole-study results and caveats: The diversity represented, both genetic and in exposure history, was limited by few donors.

Roughly 90 million PBMCs served as the genomic DNA source for unsorted samples. The clonotype was recovered from a woman in her forties in good health. Some clones in this sample may be carry-over from other donors' samples. The chain combines TRBV7-2 with TRBJ1-1, with D maybe TRBD1 (6 bases). Sequenced material: PBMCs. CDR3 bases: TGTGCCAGCAGCTCCCCGGGGGGGGCGCGAAACACTGAAGCTTTCTTT. Translating it yields CASSSPGGARNTEAFF.